A single sample gave rise to the 16 T cell receptor beta chains below, sequenced in a study of CD8 T cells in ankylosing spondylitis. One entry per CDR3 protein results from TCRdb running MiXCR on the 5' RACE reads. The table includes 200,000 to 300,000 distinct CDR3 sequences, 32% detected once. The sequenced material came from blood, either unsorted or a sorted T cell fraction (not recorded which). Receptors were obtained from a male donor with ankylosing spondylitis or in good health (not recorded which).

The rearrangement links TRBV7-8 to TRBJ1-4, with D possibly being TRBD1 (5 bases). The germline CDR1 and CDR2 sequences are SGHVS and FQNEAQ. This CDR3 has 14 residues. V gave up 6 bases and J gave up 5 bases, with 13 bases separating them. The CDR3 sequence is CASSMSGRNEKLFF. The CDR3 DNA follows: TGTGCCAGCAGTATGTCGGGACGGAATGAAAAACTGTTTTTT.

This clonotype has just a few counts. The chain carries TRBV7-6 and TRBJ2-7; D is tentatively TRBD1 or TRBD2 (5 bases each). This CDR3 contains 15 residues. V was clipped by 1 base and J by 2 bases, with 12 bases between them. CDR1 and CDR2 from the germline V gene are SGHVS and FNYEAQ. CDR3 sequence reads: CASSLVRGQTYEQYF. CDR3 sequence (DNA): TGTGCCAGCAGCTTAGTCCGGGGCCAGACCTACGAGCAGTACTTC.

This chain uses TRBV7-9 with TRBJ2-1; 12 bases are a match to TRBD2. V lost 5 bases to trimming and J lost 6 bases; unmatched junction nucleotides: 5. Germline values: CDR1 SEHNR, CDR2 FQNEAQ (reference sequence). The CDR3 is 15 residues long. The chain's CDR3 is CASSPRLAGVNEQFF. CDR3 bases: TGTGCCAGCAGCCCCCGACTAGCGGGGGTCAATGAGCAGTTCTTC.

The J gene is TRBJ2-1, the V gene TRBV20-1; TRBD2 agrees at 8 bases. The CDR3 spans 16 residues. Losses at the gene ends were 0 bases for V and 0 bases for J; bases not matched to a gene: 4. Germline V gives CDR1 DFQATT, CDR2 SNEGSKA (reference sequence). In DNA, the CDR3 is TGCAGTGCTAGAGATTCGGGAGGGTTCTCCTACAATGAGCAGTTCTTC. Amino acids: CSARDSGGFSYNEQFF.

This chain connects TRBV29-1 to TRBJ2-5; D unresolved. CDR1 is SQVTM, CDR2 ANQGSEA, per germline. The CDR3 is 11 residues long. V was trimmed by 6 bases and J by 1 base, leaving 6 bases between them. The DNA for the CDR3 is TGCAGCGTCAGATCCCAAGAGACCCAGTACTTC. Its protein is CSVRSQETQYF.

The V gene is TRBV7-6, the J gene TRBJ1-5; D is ambiguous. Germline V gives CDR1 SGHVS, CDR2 FNYEAQ. The CDR3 has 13 amino acids. With 2 bases removed from V and 0 bases from J, the gap between germline ends came to 2 bases. The CDR3 sequence is CASSLRSNQPQHF. Written as DNA, the CDR3 is TGTGCCAGCAGCTTACGTAGCAATCAGCCCCAGCATTTT.

This sequence joins TRBV12-3 or TRBV12-4 and TRBJ2-1; no clear D. CDR3 size: 11 residues. Deletions cut 8 bases from V and 2 bases from J, with 4 bases between. The CDR3 spells CASGPYNEQFF. CDR3 nucleotides: TGTGCCAGCGGACCCTACAATGAGCAGTTCTTC.

This clonotype was counted between two and nine times. This chain joins TRBV12-3 or TRBV12-4 and TRBJ2-1; D is ambiguous. Trimming cost V 6 bases and J 5 bases, with 11 bases left between them. The CDR3 sequence is 13 residues long. CDR3 loop: CASSAALNNEQFF. DNA of the CDR3: TGTGCCAGCAGCGCGGCCCTGAACAATGAGCAGTTCTTC.

Notes on this clonotype: Given a much more abundant clone one base away, this may be a read error. The DNA is left out, because the CDR3 cannot be placed on it with certainty; the CDR3 is given as TCRdb lists it. The J gene is TRBJ2-3, the V gene TRBV20-1; the D call of TRBD1 is as the table states it, not checked on the DNA. The CDR3 length equals 15 residues, ends included. Germline V lookup: CDR1 DFQATT, CDR2 SNEGSKA (reference sequence). Here the CDR3 reads CSARWGRGAGDTHYF.

The chain combines TRBV12-3 or TRBV12-4 with TRBJ2-6; TRBD2 might be the D (5 bases). V was clipped by 6 bases and J by 0 bases, with 9 bases between them. CDR3 length equals 15 residues. This CDR3 reads CASSDRGSGANVLTF. CDR3 nucleotides: TGTGCCAGCAGCGACCGGGGCTCTGGGGCCAACGTCCTGACTTTC.

This clonotype was picked up a small number of times. This rearrangement joins TRBV6-5 to TRBJ2-1, with D possibly being TRBD1 (6 bases). CDR3 length: 14 amino acids. Germline V CDR1 and CDR2: MNHEY, SVGAGI. Trimming pared 0 bases from V and 5 bases from J, leaving 8 bases between. The CDR3 region has the DNA TGTGCCAGCAGTTACTCGGCAGGGGACAATGAGCAGTTCTTC. Protein sequence: CASSYSAGDNEQFF.

This clonotype turned up a few times. The chain couples TRBV29-1 to TRBJ2-5; D is tentatively TRBD1 or TRBD2 (5 bases each). The CDR3 length is 14 residues. Per germline, CDR1 SQVTM and CDR2 ANQGSEA. Trimming pared 2 bases from V and 2 bases from J, leaving 12 bases between. The CDR3, as DNA: TGCAGCGTTGAACCCCGGGACCAACAAGAGACCCAGTACTTC. This translates into CSVEPRDQQETQYF.

The chain combines TRBV5-1 with TRBJ2-7; D may be TRBD1 (6 bases). CDR1 and CDR2 from the germline V gene are SGHRS and YFSETQ. The CDR3 is 17 residues long. Deletions cut 0 bases from V and 3 bases from J, with 19 bases between. In DNA, the CDR3 is TGCGCCAGCAGCTTGGCCGTCCAGGGGTTGCGTTTCTACGAGCAGTACTTC. Translating gives CASSLAVQGLRFYEQYF.

This chain joins TRBV7-9 and TRBJ2-7; D may match TRBD1 or TRBD2 (5 bases each). The CDR3 sequence is 17 residues long. Germline V gene data show CDR1 as SEHNR and CDR2 as FQNEAQ (reference sequence). V shed 5 bases and J shed 1 base, with 21 bases lying between them. The DNA for the CDR3 is TGTGCCAGCAGCGCCTTCGGGACCAGGGCTTCTTCCTACGAGCAGTACTTC. As protein: CASSAFGTRASSYEQYF.

A few counts support this clonotype. CDR3 sequence reads: CSATGLAGREETQYF. The CDR3 nucleotides read TGCAGTGCTACGGGACTAGCGGGGAGAGAAGAGACCCAGTACTTC. This chain uses TRBV20-1 with TRBJ2-5; TRBD2 matches at 13 bases. Trimming cost V 4 bases and J 3 bases; bases outside gene matches: 5. The CDR3 runs to 15 residues. Germline V gives CDR1 DFQATT, CDR2 SNEGSKA (reference sequence).

This clonotype was detected a few times. The chain links TRBV11-2 to TRBJ2-3; D is tentatively TRBD1 or TRBD2 (6 bases each). The CDR3 length is 18 residues. CDR1 is SGHAT and CDR2 is FQNNGV in the germline V gene. Trimming removed 2 bases from V and 0 bases from J, with 18 bases in between. CDR3 in DNA: TGTGCCAGCAGCTTATTGGGTCCGGGGGCCCCTAGCACAGATACGCAGTATTTT. Protein sequence: CASSLLGPGAPSTDTQYF.